A selection of T cell receptor beta chains follows, all from one sample in a study of blood T cell repertoires in COVID-19. The method was immunoSEQ multiplex PCR; TCRdb's version includes in-frame clones alone and lacks a portion of them. The sample carries around 170,000 clones, 65% to 85% recorded once. Sequencing used peripheral blood. These receptor sequences come from an elderly woman with acute or convalescent COVID-19. The CDR3 runs from the conserved cysteine through the conserved F or W. The order of the fields is clone size, V gene, J gene, D gene, CDR3 DNA, CDR3 protein. D genes are given only for firm matches. The size of a clone is reported for some rows only, either as once, few or many, or as a class for expanded clones.

>.|TRBV6-6|TRBJ2-3|TRBD1
TGTGCCAGCAGGCAACAGGGGGCCGCAGATACGCAGTATTTT
CASRQQGAADTQYF
>.|TRBV6-1|TRBJ2-7|.
TGTGCCAGCAGTGAATGGCGGTACGAGCAGTACTTC
CASSEWRYEQYF
>.|TRBV10-1|TRBJ2-1|TRBD2
TGCGCCACCCTAAGCGGGACTAGCGGGGTGAAGTTCTTC
CATLSGTSGVKFF
>.|TRBV18|TRBJ2-7|TRBD2
TGTGCCAGCTCACCACCGTCGGGGAGGGCCACCTACGAGCAGTACTTC
CASSPPSGRATYEQYF
>.|TRBV12-3/TRBV12-4|TRBJ2-1|.
TGTGCCAGCAGACTTAGGGGGGGAAATGAGCAGTTCTTC
CASRLRGGNEQFF
>.|TRBV11-3|TRBJ2-2|.
TGTGCCAGCAGCCCAACTCAGGGGAACACCGGGGAGCTGTTTTTT
CASSPTQGNTGELFF
>.|TRBV6-1|TRBJ2-3|.
TGTGCCAGCAGTGACCAGACTGCAGATACGCAGTATTTT
CASSDQTADTQYF
>.|TRBV5-1|TRBJ2-3|TRBD2
TGCGCCAGCAGCTTGGTTCAGCGGGGTACAGATACGCAGTATTTT
CASSLVQRGTDTQYF
>few|TRBV2|TRBJ2-7|TRBD1
TGTGCCAGCATGTCAGGGGGCAGCTACGAGCAGTACTTC
CASMSGGSYEQYF
>.|TRBV12-3/TRBV12-4|TRBJ2-3|TRBD2
TGTGCCAGCACCGGACTAGCCGCAGATACGCAGTATTTT
CASTGLAADTQYF
>few|TRBV18|TRBJ2-3|TRBD2
TGTGCCAGCTCGCGCAGCGGGGGGGCCCCAGATACGCAGTATTTT
CASSRSGGAPDTQYF
>.|TRBV10-2|TRBJ2-5|TRBD1
TGCGCCAGCATGGGGGACAGGGATGAGACCCAGTACTTC
CASMGDRDETQYF
>.|TRBV5-4|TRBJ2-7|TRBD2
TGTGCCAGCAGCGACCAGCGGGAGGGTTCCTACGAGCAGTACTTC
CASSDQREGSYEQYF
>.|TRBV6-5|TRBJ1-4|.
TGTGCCAGCAAGCCAGGGGCTAATGAAAAACTGTTTTTT
CASKPGANEKLFF
>.|TRBV7-2|TRBJ2-7|TRBD1
TGTGCCAGCAGCCGGGACAGGGGAACCTACGAGCAGTACTTC
CASSRDRGTYEQYF
>.|TRBV4-1|TRBJ1-3|.
TGCGCCAGCAGCCAATCCCTCCGGGACTTCGGAAACACCATATATTTT
CASSQSLRDFGNTIYF
>few|TRBV19|TRBJ1-5|.
TGTGCCAGTATGGTCCCCGGTCATAATCAGCCCCAGCATTTT
CASMVPGHNQPQHF
>.|TRBV7-3|TRBJ1-5|.
TGTGCCAGATCTCCCCGGCGGGCCCTATATCAGCCCCAGCATTTT
CARSPRRALYQPQHF
>.|TRBV4-1|TRBJ2-1|.
TGCGCCAGCAGCCAAGTGGACAGCTCCTACAATGAGCAGTTCTTC
CASSQVDSSYNEQFF
>few|TRBV12-3/TRBV12-4|TRBJ2-1|.
TGTGCCAGCAGTTTGCGGGTTAATGAGCAGTTCTTC
CASSLRVNEQFF
>once|TRBV2|TRBJ1-1|.
TGTGCCAGCAAAGGGTCGGAGCAGGGAGCTTTCTTT
CASKGSEQGAFF
>.|TRBV6-5|TRBJ2-7|TRBD2
TGTGCCAGCACCCAAGGGACTAGCGGGAGGGACGAGCAGTACTTC
CASTQGTSGRDEQYF
>.|TRBV5-1|TRBJ2-1|.
TGCGCCAGCAGTCAACCCCCGACTATCGAGCAGTTCTTC
CASSQPPTIEQFF
>.|TRBV19|TRBJ2-3|TRBD2
TGTGCCAGTACAGCGGGGGCACGAAGAGATACGCAGTATTTT
CASTAGARRDTQYF
>.|TRBV7-2|TRBJ1-1|.
TGTGCCAGCAGCCCGGGTTTGACGACTGAAGCTTTCTTT
CASSPGLTTEAFF
>few|TRBV28|TRBJ2-3|.
TGTGCCAGCAGTCCCGGGAGCACAGATACGCAGTATTTT
CASSPGSTDTQYF
>few|TRBV5-1|TRBJ1-4|.
TGCGCCAGCAGCTTGAGCCAGGGAGGCACTAATGAAAAACTGTTTTTT
CASSLSQGGTNEKLFF
>.|TRBV11-2|TRBJ2-7|TRBD2
TGTGCCAGCAGCCTTTCTCATCTAGCGGGAGGAGTCGAGCAGTACTTC
CASSLSHLAGGVEQYF
>once|TRBV24-1|TRBJ2-5|TRBD1
TGTGCCACCAGTGACCGGGACAGGGGGGGAGAGACCCAGTACTTC
CATSDRDRGGETQYF
>.|TRBV3-1/TRBV3-2|TRBJ2-1|TRBD1
TGTGCCAGCAGCCCCCAGGGGGCGGATGAGCAGTTCTTC
CASSPQGADEQFF
>.|TRBV7-9|TRBJ2-5|.
TGTGCCAGCAGCTCCTCCGGGACTTCTGAAGAGACCCAGTACTTC
CASSSSGTSEETQYF
>few|TRBV7-9|TRBJ1-4|.
TGTGCCAGCAGCTCGCTACATGGAGCACTTAATGAAAAACTGTTTTTT
CASSSLHGALNEKLFF
>.|TRBV4-1|TRBJ1-5|.
TGCGCCAGCAGCCAAGATCCGAACAGGTCCGAGGAGCCCCAGCATTTT
CASSQDPNRSEEPQHF
>.|TRBV19|TRBJ1-4|TRBD1
TGTGCCAGCGACAGGGGAAGAGCAACTAATGAAAAACTGTTTTTT
CASDRGRATNEKLFF
>.|TRBV10-2|TRBJ1-2|TRBD1
TGCGCCAGCAGTGAGGATATCGGGACAGGGGGCTACTATGGCTACACCTTC
CASSEDIGTGGYYGYTF
>.|TRBV4-1|TRBJ2-7|.
TGCGCCAGCAGCCGAAGAACTGACTACGAGCAGTACTTC
CASSRRTDYEQYF
>.|TRBV7-8|TRBJ2-2|.
TGTGCCAGCAGCTTAGTATACGGGCAGGGTTACACCGGGGAGCTGTTTTTT
CASSLVYGQGYTGELFF
>.|TRBV5-1|TRBJ1-1|.
TGCGCCAGCAGCTTGGAGGAGGGAAGGAACACTGAAGCTTTCTTT
CASSLEEGRNTEAFF
>.|TRBV24-1|TRBJ2-1|TRBD2
TGTGCCACCGGGGGGGAAGAGAATGAGCAGTTCTTC
CATGGEENEQFF